This T cell receptor beta chain derives from a study of cytomegalovirus exposure and HLA in healthy donors. This CDR3 spans 15 amino acids. The germline CDR1 and CDR2 sequences are SSHAT and FNYEAQ (reference sequence). Trimming left V 4 bases short and J 0 bases short, with 10 bases between. This PCR relied on a set of 60 Vbeta primers and 13 Jbeta primers. Data came from immunoSEQ multiplex PCR; TCRdb stores just in-frame clones and leaves some out. The sample shows 140,000 to 150,000 clones, about 80% of them seen only once. The sequencing sample was made of PBMCs. The receptor was isolated from a man aged 40-50 years in good health and CMV-seronegative. This sequence joins TRBV7-7 and TRBJ2-1; a possible D gene is TRBD2 (5 bases). CDR3 in amino acids: CASSSDSSSYNEQFF. CDR3 nucleotides: TGTGCCAGCAGCTCGGACTCGAGCTCCTACAATGAGCAGTTCTTC.